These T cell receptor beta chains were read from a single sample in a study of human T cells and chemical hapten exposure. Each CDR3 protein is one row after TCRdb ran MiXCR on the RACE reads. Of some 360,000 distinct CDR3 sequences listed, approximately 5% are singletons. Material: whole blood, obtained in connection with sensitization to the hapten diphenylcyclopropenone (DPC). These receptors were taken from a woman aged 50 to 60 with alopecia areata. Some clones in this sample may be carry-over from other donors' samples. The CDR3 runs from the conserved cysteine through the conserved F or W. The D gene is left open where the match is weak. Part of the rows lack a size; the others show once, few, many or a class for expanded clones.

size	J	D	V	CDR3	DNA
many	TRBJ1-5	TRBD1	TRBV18	CASSVHEGAGQPQHF	TGTGCCAGCTCAGTACACGAGGGGGCAGGTCAGCCCCAGCATTTT
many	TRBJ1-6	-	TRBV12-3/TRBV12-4	CASSLGQLNSPLHF	TGTGCCAGCAGTTTAGGCCAACTCAATTCACCCCTCCACTTT
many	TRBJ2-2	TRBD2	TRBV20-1	CSAREGTSGSSHTGELFF	TGCAGTGCTAGAGAGGGGACTAGCGGGAGTTCTCACACCGGGGAGCTGTTTTTT
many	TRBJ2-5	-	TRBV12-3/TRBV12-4	CASSYRHPRAQYF	TGTGCCAGCAGCTACCGACATCCCAGGGCCCAGTACTTC
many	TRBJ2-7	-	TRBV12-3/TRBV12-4	CASNPGDSSYEQYF	TGTGCCAGCAACCCGGGGGACAGCTCCTACGAGCAGTACTTC
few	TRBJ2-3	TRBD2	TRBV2	CASSDPTSGFTDTQYF	TGTGCCAGCAGTGACCCGACTAGCGGATTCACAGATACGCAGTATTTT
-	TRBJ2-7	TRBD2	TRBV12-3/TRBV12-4	CASSSLAGAVEQYF	TGTGCCAGCAGTTCTCTAGCGGGAGCGGTCGAGCAGTACTTC
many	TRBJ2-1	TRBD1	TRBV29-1	CSVAGVVDRGGNEQFF	TGCAGCGTTGCAGGGGTAGTGGACAGGGGGGGCAATGAGCAGTTCTTC
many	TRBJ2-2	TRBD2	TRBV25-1	CASSPAGGTGELFF	TGTGCCAGCAGTCCAGCGGGAGGGACCGGGGAGCTGTTTTTT
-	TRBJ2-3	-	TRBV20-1	CSARDISLLTDTQYF	TGCAGTGCTAGAGATATAAGCCTTCTCACAGATACGCAGTATTTT
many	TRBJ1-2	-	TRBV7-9	CASSASGESYGYTF	TGTGCCAGCAGCGCTTCAGGAGAGTCTTATGGCTACACCTTC
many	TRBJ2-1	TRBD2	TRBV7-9	CASSAPLGTSGSSYNEQFF	TGTGCCAGCAGCGCCCCCCTTGGGACTAGCGGTAGCTCCTACAATGAGCAGTTCTTC
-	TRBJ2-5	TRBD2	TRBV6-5	CASSYTPLAGVIGETQYF	TGTGCCAGCAGTTACACACCGCTAGCGGGAGTAATTGGAGAGACCCAGTACTTC
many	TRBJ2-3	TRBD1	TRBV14	CASSPTGTGLTDTQYF	TGTGCCAGCAGCCCTACCGGGACAGGGCTCACAGATACGCAGTATTTT
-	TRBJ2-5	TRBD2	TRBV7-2	CASSSMLGLAGGRETQYF	TGTGCCAGCAGCTCCATGCTGGGACTAGCGGGAGGGAGAGAGACCCAGTACTTC
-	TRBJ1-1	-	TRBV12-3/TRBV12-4	CASREMNTEAFF	TGTGCCAGCAGGGAAATGAACACTGAAGCTTTCTTT
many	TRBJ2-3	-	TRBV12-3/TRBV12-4	CASSSRGDTQYF	TGTGCCAGCAGTTCCCGGGGGGATACGCAGTATTTT
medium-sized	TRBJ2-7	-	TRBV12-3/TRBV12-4	CASSSGSAYEQYF	TGTGCCAGCAGTTCAGGATCAGCCTACGAGCAGTACTTC
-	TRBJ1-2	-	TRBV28	CASSPPGVYGYTF	TGTGCCAGCAGTCCGCCAGGGGTCTATGGCTACACCTTC
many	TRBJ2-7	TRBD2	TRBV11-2	CASSRTSLYEQYF	TGTGCCAGCAGCCGGACTAGTCTCTACGAGCAGTACTTC
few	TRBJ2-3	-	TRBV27	CASSLIDYPDTQYF	TGTGCCAGCAGCCTTATCGATTACCCAGATACGCAGTATTTT
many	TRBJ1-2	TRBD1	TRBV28	CASRLPGQSGYTF	TGTGCCAGCAGACTCCCGGGACAGAGTGGCTACACCTTC